This is a list of T cell receptor beta chains from one sample in a study of T-cell reconstitution after alpha-beta-depleted transplantation in children. Via MiXCR, TCRdb re-called the PCR reads, giving one row per CDR3 protein. The table includes 200,000 or so distinct CDR3 sequences, 6.3% detected once. The sequencing used PBMCs, collected before TCRalphabeta/CD19-depleted stem cell transplant. These receptors all come from a girl less than two years old with combined immunodeficiency, due to receive a stem cell transplant. The conserved cysteine and the conserved F or W are not part of the CDR3 here. The D gene is left open where the match is weak. A row's size may be missing; if present it is once, few, many or a size class.

TRBV29-1	NA	TRBJ2-5	many	SVRTAKGPQY
TRBV2	NA	TRBJ2-7	many	ASIWGTSSYEQY
TRBV29-1	NA	TRBJ2-2	many	SVDLGGELF
TRBV4-1	NA	TRBJ2-1	many	ASSYRRTDSSYNEQF
TRBV12-3/TRBV12-4	NA	TRBJ1-2	many	ASSLSSNYGYT
TRBV29-1	NA	TRBJ2-1	many	SVQPTENSGGFYNEQF
TRBV7-8	NA	TRBJ2-3	many	ASSPLRTDTQY
TRBV29-1	TRBD1	TRBJ2-7	many	SVEDTGTETYEQY
TRBV12-3/TRBV12-4	TRBD2	TRBJ2-7	many	ASTPGLAEYEQY
TRBV4-1	NA	TRBJ2-5	many	ASSQFPGGGRYGIEETQY
TRBV30	NA	TRBJ2-3	many	AWSGGTQY
TRBV25-1	TRBD2	TRBJ2-1	many	ASSPPGLGAYNEQF
TRBV29-1	TRBD2	TRBJ2-1	many	SGTSGETYNEQF
TRBV13	TRBD2	TRBJ2-1	many	ASSVLGTSRHEQF
TRBV7-6	NA	TRBJ2-3	NA	ASSSFASSTDTQY
TRBV28	NA	TRBJ1-1	many	ASKVQGRTEAF
TRBV12-3/TRBV12-4	TRBD1	TRBJ1-1	many	ASSFTIGGGGKAF
TRBV7-9	TRBD1	TRBJ2-7	many	ASSSDPGTDDYEQY
TRBV7-8	NA	TRBJ2-2	many	ASSLAQPGLNTGELF
TRBV5-1	TRBD1	TRBJ2-5	many	ASQSGTDQETQY
TRBV21-1	NA	TRBJ2-7	NA	ASSNEKRESSYEQY
TRBV28	NA	TRBJ2-2	large	ASSFSSLNTGELF
TRBV7-7	NA	TRBJ2-3	many	ASSLRGSTSTDTQY
TRBV14	NA	TRBJ2-2	many	ASSQWLLGNTGELF
TRBV20-1	NA	TRBJ2-2	many	SASKAEKDTGELF
TRBV7-2	NA	TRBJ1-1	many	ASSLERPWRDTEAF
TRBV12-3/TRBV12-4	TRBD2	TRBJ2-1	many	ASRYGGYEQF
TRBV12-3/TRBV12-4	NA	TRBJ1-2	many	ASSSGLPYGYT
TRBV21-1	NA	TRBJ1-2	many	ASISDRGLGYT
TRBV7-2	TRBD1	TRBJ2-1	many	ASTPPDRGQF
TRBV7-6	TRBD1	TRBJ1-6	many	ASSPRQGSVNSPLH
TRBV15	NA	TRBJ2-2	few	ATSRFGELF
TRBV25-1	NA	TRBJ2-7	many	ASRMVSEQY
TRBV11-2	TRBD2	TRBJ2-5	few	ASSPSGRAETQY
TRBV6-1	NA	TRBJ1-2	many	ASSENYGYT
TRBV29-1	NA	TRBJ1-4	many	SVEDRSAEKLF
TRBV28	NA	TRBJ1-3	many	ASSLWLSSGNTIY
TRBV12-3/TRBV12-4	NA	TRBJ2-7	few	ASSFESGYYEQY
TRBV3-1	NA	TRBJ2-7	many	ASSQEGAVYEQY
TRBV9	NA	TRBJ2-1	many	ASSASASPWANEQF
TRBV20-1	TRBD2	TRBJ2-7	many	SARLAGEYYEQY
TRBV29-1	NA	TRBJ1-1	many	SAQDRFNTEAF
TRBV7-9	NA	TRBJ1-6	few	ASSLEVNSPLH
TRBV7-9	TRBD1	TRBJ1-1	few	ASSLEGAGVNTEAF
TRBV5-5	NA	TRBJ1-6	many	ASSLDTRSASYNSPLH
TRBV19	TRBD2	TRBJ2-7	many	ASSPSGGALNRY
TRBV12-3/TRBV12-4	TRBD1	TRBJ1-2	many	ASTETGADYGYT
TRBV3-1	TRBD2	TRBJ2-5	many	ASSQDAGGKGETQY
TRBV7-8	NA	TRBJ2-3	few	ASSLGPQGGGDTDTQY
TRBV12-3/TRBV12-4	NA	TRBJ2-3	many	ASSSGTPYSDTQY
TRBV29-1	TRBD1	TRBJ2-2	many	SVRDRFTGELF
TRBV29-1	TRBD2	TRBJ2-1	many	SVDPLLAGNLYNEQF
TRBV7-2	NA	TRBJ2-4	many	ASSFAQGNIQY
TRBV24-1	NA	TRBJ2-7	many	AIGPTYEQY
TRBV7-2	NA	TRBJ1-2	few	ASSLAGALGYT
TRBV7-9	NA	TRBJ2-2	many	ASRESAANTGELF
TRBV29-1	NA	TRBJ1-2	many	SVELDAGPEYT
TRBV12-3/TRBV12-4	TRBD2	TRBJ2-1	NA	ASRGGTGLAGGLREDEQF